The 19 T cell receptor beta chains given below trace back to one sample, sequenced in a study of CD8+CD57+ T cells in acquired aplastic anemia. It was patients with CD8+CD57+ cell expansion by flow cytometry who were chosen for sequencing. Genomic DNA provided the template from which TCR beta VDJ and CDR3 profiles were obtained. Each CDR3 protein is one row after TCRdb ran MiXCR on the reads. This table holds some 120,000 distinct CDR3 sequences, 58% found once. The source material was sorted CD4+, CD8+, or CD8+CD57+ T cells (not recorded which) from PBMCs. Receptors were obtained from a human donor with aplastic anemia.

CDR3 nucleotides: TGCAGCGTTGAAACAGGGGCCGCGAACACCGGGGAGCTGTTTTTT. This codes for CSVETGAANTGELFF. The chain links TRBV29-1 to TRBJ2-2; 7 bases line up with TRBD1. Germline V gene data show CDR1 as SQVTM and CDR2 as ANQGSEA. Trimming removed 2 bases from V and 0 bases from J; junction bases left unmatched: 3. The CDR3 runs to 15 residues.

This clonotype came up many times. At one of its ends the junction is not consistent with the germline gene, which may arise from a read error. The rearrangement uses TRBV19 and TRBJ2-4; D is ambiguous. Germline CDR1 reads LNHDA; CDR2 reads SQIVND (reference sequence). The CDR3 length is 14 residues. The CDR3 DNA sequence: TGTGCCAGTAGTATAGGAGACGGCTATCTACCCCCCCTCTTC. It translates to CASSIGDGYLPPLF.

The chain is built from TRBV4-1 and TRBJ2-7, with 12 positions matching TRBD2. Unmatched junction bases numbered 3, after V lost 4 bases and J lost 2 bases. The CDR3 runs to 15 residues. Per the germline V gene, CDR1 is MGHRA and CDR2 is YSYEKL. The CDR3 DNA reads TGCGCCAGCAGCCCCGGACTAGCGGGAACCTACGAGCAGTACTTC. This codes for CASSPGLAGTYEQYF.

For the CDR3, the DNA is TGTGCCAGCACCCTGACTAGCGAGCAGTACTTC. Translation gives CASTLTSEQYF. The chain links TRBV2 to TRBJ2-7, with D possibly TRBD2 on 6 matching bases. Germline lookup yields CDR1 SNHLY and CDR2 FYNNEI. The CDR3 contains 11 residues. Deletions cut 7 bases from V and 6 bases from J, with 10 bases between.

The chain uses TRBV5-1 and TRBJ2-7; D possibly uses TRBD1 or TRBD2 (7 bases each). Germline V gives CDR1 SGHRS, CDR2 YFSETQ. V lost 5 bases and J lost 5, with 17 bases in between. The CDR3 is made up of 14 amino acids. The CDR3 is CASSLTRGRDEQYF. In nucleotides, the CDR3 is TGCGCCAGCAGTCTCACCAGGGGGAGGGACGAGCAGTACTTC.

The chain links TRBV20-1 to TRBJ1-1; D might be TRBD1 (5 bases). The germline V gene encodes CDR1 DFQATT and CDR2 SNEGSKA (reference sequence). This CDR3 is 14 amino acids long. V gave up 0 bases and J gave up 3 bases, with 11 bases separating them. The CDR3 sequence is CSARDIRGHTEAFF. Written as DNA, the CDR3 is TGCAGTGCTAGAGATATCCGGGGCCACACTGAAGCTTTCTTT.

This clonotype was recorded once. The junction shows a germline mismatch at one end, possibly a read error. The chain combines TRBV2 with TRBJ2-7; TRBD2 matches at 9 bases. Looked up from germline, CDR1 is SNHLY and CDR2 is FYNNEI. The CDR3 is made up of 14 amino acids. CDR3 loop: CAYKAGGNQYEQYF. The DNA for the CDR3 is TGCGCTTATAAGGCGGGAGGGAATCAGTACGAGCAGTACTTC.

The chain combines TRBV5-6 with TRBJ1-1, with 7 bases that match TRBD1. The V gene end was trimmed by 5 bases and the J gene end by 1 base; junction bases not matched to a gene: 5. This CDR3 is built from 14 residues. Germline loops: CDR1 SGHDT, CDR2 YYEEEE. CDR3 amino acids: CASRSRQGNTEAFF. The CDR3 region has the DNA TGTGCCAGCAGGTCTCGACAGGGGAACACTGAAGCTTTCTTT. Using reference TRBV5-6 and TRBJ1-1 for the parts outside the CDR3, the full variable domain is DAGVTQSPTHLIKTRGQQVTLRCSPKSGHDTVSWYQQALGQGPQFIFQYYEEEERQRGNFPDRFSGHQFPNYSSELNVNALLLGDSALYLCASRSRQGNTEAFFGQGTRLTVV.

The V gene is TRBV11-1, the J gene TRBJ2-1; 10 nucleotides agree with TRBD2. The CDR3 is 17 amino acids. Germline V gene lookup returns CDR1 SGHAT and CDR2 FQDESV (reference sequence). Trimming at V came to 2 bases and at J to 5 bases, leaving 9 bases not matched to a gene. The CDR3 here is CASSLSVSGGADNEQFF. The CDR3 bases are TGTGCCAGCAGCTTATCGGTGAGCGGGGGGGCGGACAATGAGCAGTTCTTC. Combining the CDR3 with reference TRBV11-1 and TRBJ2-1 gives the whole variable domain EAEVAQSPRYKITEKSQAVAFWCDPISGHATLYWYRQILGQGPELLVQFQDESVVDDSQLPKDRFSAERLKGVDSTLKIQPAELGDSAMYLCASSLSVSGGADNEQFFGPGTRLTVL.

J is TRBJ1-6 and V is TRBV20-1; D remains unclear. Germline assignment: CDR1 DFQATT and CDR2 SNEGSKA (reference sequence). Trimming stripped 0 bases from V and 9 bases from J, with 15 bases between. The CDR3 is 15 residues long. The CDR3 spells CSARDFGPYGSPLHF. As DNA, the CDR3 is TGCAGTGCTAGAGATTTCGGGCCCTATGGTTCACCCCTCCACTTT.

This clonotype appeared a few times. The V call is TRBV29-1, the J call TRBJ2-6; D remains unclear. This CDR3 has 11 amino acids. V lost 4 bases, J lost 2 bases, and 0 bases lay in between. Germline CDR1 and CDR2: SQVTM and ANQGSEA. This CDR3 reads CSVAGANVLTF. DNA of the CDR3: TGCAGCGTTGCTGGGGCCAACGTCCTGACTTTC.

The chain combines TRBV15 with TRBJ2-3; 7 positions agree with TRBD1. CDR1 and CDR2 (germline): LNHNV, YYDKDF (reference sequence). This CDR3 comprises 14 residues. Losses at the gene ends were 3 bases for V and 6 bases for J; bases not matched to a gene: 6. Written as DNA, the CDR3 is TGTGCCACCAGCAGGGGGACAGCCCCGGATACGCAGTATTTT. This translates into CATSRGTAPDTQYF.

About this clonotype itself: Lacking the conserved final phenylalanine or tryptophan, this CDR3 likely reflects a read error. The V call is TRBV19, the J call TRBJ1-5; D uncertain. This CDR3 region has 12 residues. The V gene's germline CDR1 is LNHDA and CDR2 SQIVND (reference sequence). V was trimmed by 7 bases and J by 4 bases, leaving 8 bases between them. In nucleotides, the CDR3 is TGTGCCAGTAATCGGGTTAATCAGCCCCAGCATCTT. This encodes CASNRVNQPQHL.

The chain uses TRBV24-1 and TRBJ2-2; maybe TRBD2 (6 bases). Germline V gene lookup returns CDR1 KGHDR and CDR2 SFDVKD. Trimming left V 3 bases short and J 5 bases short, with 12 bases between. The CDR3 is 15 amino acids. Here the CDR3 DNA reads TGTGCCACCAGTGATAAACCAGGGAGGACCGGGGAGCTGTTTTTT. It translates to CATSDKPGRTGELFF.

The chain links TRBV20-1 to TRBJ1-3; tentative D call: TRBD1 (5 bases). Per germline, CDR1 DFQATT and CDR2 SNEGSKA (reference sequence). Trimming took off 2 bases at V and 4 bases at J, with 12 bases between the two ends. This CDR3 spans 14 amino acids. In DNA, the CDR3 is TGCAGTGCTAGACAGGGATTAAGCGGAAACACCATATATTTT. The encoded protein is CSARQGLSGNTIYF.

This clonotype has at least ten counts. The chain recombines TRBV12-5 with TRBJ2-2, with TRBD1 as a possible D gene (6 bases). The CDR3 contains 17 residues. CDR1 and CDR2 from the germline V gene are LGHNT and FRNRAP. V was cut by 8 bases and J by 7 bases, with 26 bases left in between. The CDR3 nucleotides read TGTGCTAGTCCTAACCTACCTACAGGGATTGGCGACGGGGAGCTGTTTTTT. It codes for CASPNLPTGIGDGELFF. Filled out from reference TRBV12-5 and TRBJ2-2, the complete variable domain reads DARVTQTPRHKVTEMGQEVTMRCQPILGHNTVFWYRQTMMQGLELLAYFRNRAPLDDSGMPKDRFSAEMPDATLATLKIQPSEPRDSAVYFCASPNLPTGIGDGELFFGEGSRLTVL.

A few counts support this clonotype. The chain links TRBV6-2 or TRBV6-3 to TRBJ2-3; a possible D gene is TRBD2 (7 bases). The V end was cut by 6 bases, the J end by 5 bases, with 15 bases between. From germline, CDR1 is MNHEY and CDR2 SVGEGT. The CDR3 spans 14 residues. The CDR3 nucleotides read TGTGCCAGCAGCCACCAAGGGGGGGTAGATACGCAGTATTTT. Its translation is CASSHQGGVDTQYF.

Comment on this clonotype: Germline is not matched at one junction end, which may reflect a read error. The chain recombines TRBV24-1 with TRBJ2-1; D gene unclear. CDR1 KGHDR and CDR2 SFDVKD come from the germline V gene. The CDR3 is made up of 15 amino acids. CDR3 sequence: CATSDPIGPANEQFF. The CDR3 bases are TGTGCCACCAGTGATCCAATTGGGCCAGCCAATGAGCAGTTCTTT.

The chain combines TRBV2 with TRBJ2-1; D may be TRBD1 (5 bases). V was clipped by 3 bases and J by 7 bases, with 16 bases between them. Germline CDR1 SNHLY, CDR2 FYNNEI. The length of the CDR3 is 15 residues. CDR3 residues: CASSDGAQATNEQFF. The CDR3 region has the DNA TGTGCCAGCAGTGATGGGGCCCAAGCAACTAATGAGCAGTTCTTC.